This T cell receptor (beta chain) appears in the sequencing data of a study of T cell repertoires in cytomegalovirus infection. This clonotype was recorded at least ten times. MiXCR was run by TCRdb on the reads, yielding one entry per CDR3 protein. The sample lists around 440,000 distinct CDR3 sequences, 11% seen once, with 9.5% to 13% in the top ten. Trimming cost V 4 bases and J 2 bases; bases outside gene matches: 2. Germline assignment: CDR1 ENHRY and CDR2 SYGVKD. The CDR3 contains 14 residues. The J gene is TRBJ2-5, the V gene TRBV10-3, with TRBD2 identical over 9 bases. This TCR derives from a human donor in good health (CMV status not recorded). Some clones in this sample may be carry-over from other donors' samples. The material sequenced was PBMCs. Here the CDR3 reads CAISGTSVQETQYF. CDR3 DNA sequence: TGTGCCATCAGTGGGACTAGCGTTCAAGAGACCCAGTACTTC.